These 6 T cell receptor beta chains came from one sample sequenced in a study of Graves' ophthalmopathy and Graves' hyperthyroidism listed by TCRdb under 2018. The sequencer was an Illumina HiSeq 2000. TCR beta CDR3 regions were amplified from RNA transcripts for repertoire sequencing. HTBI primers and the Qiagen OneStep RT-PCR kit were used in a first-round RT-PCR, which was followed by a second-round multiplex PCR, size selection and purification. TCRdb cleaned the public reads at Q25 with fastp, built clones with MiXCR and kept in-frame beta chains. Entries that share a CDR3 protein sequence are merged under the most common genes and DNA. The sample data list about 620,000 distinct CDR3 sequences, and around a fifth of these were observed just once. The ten most abundant clones make up roughly 6.9% of the sample. Sequenced material: peripheral blood. The receptors come from a young woman with stable Graves' hyperthyroidism. Some clones in this sample may be carry-over from other donors' samples. Donor details come from another sample of the same person, matched by shared clones.

The chain uses TRBV28 and TRBJ2-7, with 8 bases lining up with TRBD1. The germline CDR1 and CDR2 sequences are MDHEN and SYDVKM. The V and J ends lost 6 bases and 3 bases, in that order; junction bases with no gene match: 10. The CDR3 extends over 15 amino acids. DNA of the CDR3: TGTGCCAGCAGCGACTGGACAGGGTTCATCTACGAGCAGTACTTC. It is translated as CASSDWTGFIYEQYF.

This rearrangement joins TRBV12-3 or TRBV12-4 to TRBJ1-5; D gene ambiguous. The CDR3 contains 15 residues. The V end was cut by 4 bases, the J end by 0 bases, with 10 bases between. CDR3 sequence: CASSYAGRSNQPQHF. The CDR3 coding sequence is TGTGCCAGCAGTTATGCCGGGCGTAGCAATCAGCCCCAGCATTTT.

At least ten counts were recorded for this clonotype. This chain links TRBV5-1 with TRBJ2-7; possibly TRBD2 for D (6 bases). Germline CDR1 reads SGHRS; CDR2 reads YFSETQ. The CDR3 has 12 amino acids. The V end lost 7 bases, the J end lost 3 bases, and 11 bases lay between the germline ends. In DNA, the CDR3 is TGCGCCAGCCGGGGGTTGGGCTACGAGCAGTACTTC. Protein: CASRGLGYEQYF.

This clonotype was counted only a few times. This chain uses TRBV18 with TRBJ2-2; 8 nucleotides line up with TRBD1. Germline V gene sequence: CDR1 KGHSH, CDR2 LQKENI. This CDR3 is 15 amino acids long. Losses at the gene ends were 6 bases for V and 4 bases for J; bases not matched to a gene: 7. The CDR3 region has the DNA TGTGCCAGCTCGTCCGGGACAGGTATCACCGGGGAGCTGTTTTTT. Protein sequence: CASSSGTGITGELFF.

This clonotype was found many times. This chain uses TRBV7-3 with TRBJ2-5; D call uncertain. Germline values: CDR1 SGHTA, CDR2 FQGTGA. This CDR3 is built from 15 residues. Trimming took 5 bases from V and 5 from J, leaving 18 bases between them. CDR3: CASSPSGGRPETQYF. CDR3 coding DNA: TGTGCCAGCAGCCCCTCTGGCGGACGACCGGAGACCCAGTACTTC.

The rearrangement uses TRBV20-1 and TRBJ1-5; D possibly corresponds to TRBD1 (5 bases). CDR3 length equals 15 residues. Germline V gene sequence: CDR1 DFQATT, CDR2 SNEGSKA (reference sequence). Trimming took 0 bases from V and 0 from J, leaving 9 bases between them. CDR3 in amino acids: CSARDRVNSNQPQHF. CDR3 coding DNA: TGCAGTGCTAGAGACAGGGTCAATAGCAATCAGCCCCAGCATTTT.